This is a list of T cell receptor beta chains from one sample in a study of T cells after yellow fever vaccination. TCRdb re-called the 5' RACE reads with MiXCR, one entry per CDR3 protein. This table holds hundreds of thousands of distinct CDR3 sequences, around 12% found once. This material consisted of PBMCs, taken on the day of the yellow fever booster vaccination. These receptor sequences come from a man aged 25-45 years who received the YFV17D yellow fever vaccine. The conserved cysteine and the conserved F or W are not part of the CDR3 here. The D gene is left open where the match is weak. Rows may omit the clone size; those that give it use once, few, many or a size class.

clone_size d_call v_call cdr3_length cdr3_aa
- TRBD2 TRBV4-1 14 ASSQLSGRVADTQY
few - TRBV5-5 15 ASSVTGGVSTKNIQY
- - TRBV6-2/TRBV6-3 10 ASSYSREALH
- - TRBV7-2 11 ASRAQGYNEQF
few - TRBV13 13 ASSSVEGSSYEQY
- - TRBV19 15 ASSGSLQRTKQETQY
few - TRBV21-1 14 ASSKTGTGGEDTQY
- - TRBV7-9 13 ASSRSGPYQETQY
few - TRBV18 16 ANPRGAVHYSSYNEQF
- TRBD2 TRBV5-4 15 ASSLLAGTSNTGELF
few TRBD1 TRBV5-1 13 ATYGDRPYTGELF
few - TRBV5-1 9 ASEGGGELF
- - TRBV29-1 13 SVESNLLPLPGYT
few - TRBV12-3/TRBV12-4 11 ASSFGAGWEQF
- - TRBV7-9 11 ASIMGASYEQY
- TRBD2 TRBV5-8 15 ASSLARTSGSTDTQY
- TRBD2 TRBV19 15 ASSISGTSGYQETQY
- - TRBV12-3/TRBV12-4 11 ASSPTENYEQY
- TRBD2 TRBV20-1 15 SALGLAGVIGGYEQY
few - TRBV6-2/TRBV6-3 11 ASSYPAVSEQF
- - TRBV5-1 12 ASSSGQPNQPQH
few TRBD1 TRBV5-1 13 ASSIGQGSSYEQY
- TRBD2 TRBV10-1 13 ATPVGTRNKYEQY
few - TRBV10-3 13 AISDLQGSSATQY
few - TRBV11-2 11 ASSFYRGGELF
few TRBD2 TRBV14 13 ASSRVSGTSYEQY
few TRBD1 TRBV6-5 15 ASSYSNWDRGRETQY
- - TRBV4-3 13 ASSQQGGIDTEAF
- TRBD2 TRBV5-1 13 ASSWTAGETYEQY
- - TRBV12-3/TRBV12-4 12 ASSFGGPNTEAF
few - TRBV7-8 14 ASSFSPSDPQETQY
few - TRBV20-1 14 SARGDQKGSYNEQF
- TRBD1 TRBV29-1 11 SDTRGSPNEQF
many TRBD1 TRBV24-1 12 ATPDGDRGYEQY
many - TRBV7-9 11 ASSLSGYYEQY
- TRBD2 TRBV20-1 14 SARGGSTSTYNEQF
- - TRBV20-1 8 SARTYEQY
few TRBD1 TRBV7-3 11 ASGTGRGGELF
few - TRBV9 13 ASSDGTRQYYGYT
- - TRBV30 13 AWGGKGAQDYEQY
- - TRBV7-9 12 ASSLVQGYSEAF
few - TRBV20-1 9 SANYQETQY
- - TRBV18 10 ASSPMAETQY
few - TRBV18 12 ASSPPGTPDTQY
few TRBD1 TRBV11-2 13 ASSLDTGVSYEQY
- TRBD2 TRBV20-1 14 SAILAGGFGTDTQY
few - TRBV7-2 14 ASSLGRVSTKNIQY
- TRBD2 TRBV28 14 ASSGLAGELGNEQF
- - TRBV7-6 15 ASSFVLQASGTDTQY
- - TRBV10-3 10 ATAGDTDTQY
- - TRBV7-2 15 ASSSLVGLLSSYEQY
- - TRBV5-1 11 ASSSVYQETQY